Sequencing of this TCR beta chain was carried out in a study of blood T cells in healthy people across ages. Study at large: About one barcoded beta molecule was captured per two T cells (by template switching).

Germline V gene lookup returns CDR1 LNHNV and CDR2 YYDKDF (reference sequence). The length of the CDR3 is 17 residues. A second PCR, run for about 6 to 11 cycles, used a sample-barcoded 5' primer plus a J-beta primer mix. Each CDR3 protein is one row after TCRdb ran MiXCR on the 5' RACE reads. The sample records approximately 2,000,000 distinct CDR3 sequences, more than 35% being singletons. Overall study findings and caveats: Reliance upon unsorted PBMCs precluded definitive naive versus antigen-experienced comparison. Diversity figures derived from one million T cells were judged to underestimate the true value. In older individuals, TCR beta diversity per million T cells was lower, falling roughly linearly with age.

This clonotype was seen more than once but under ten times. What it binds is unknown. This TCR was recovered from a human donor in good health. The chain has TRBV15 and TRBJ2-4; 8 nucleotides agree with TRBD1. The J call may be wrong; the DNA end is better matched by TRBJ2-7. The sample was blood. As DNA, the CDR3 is TGTGCCACCAGCAGAGATCTTGTGTCAGGGGGCTTCAACGAGCAGTACTTC. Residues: CATSRDLVSGGFNEQYF.